These 31 T cell receptor beta chains originate from one sample sequenced in a study of early T cells in non-severe SARS-CoV-2 infection. TCRdb processed the 5' RACE reads anew with MiXCR; each CDR3 protein has one entry. Here the sample spans 55,000 to 80,000 distinct CDR3 sequences, roughly 12% being singletons. This specimen was whole blood, taken at baseline. The receptor set was obtained from an adult who was a healthcare worker with PCR-confirmed SARS-CoV-2 infection or an uninfected control (not recorded which).

The chain recombines TRBV7-9 with TRBJ2-7; 8 nucleotides align to TRBD2. Germline V lookup: CDR1 SEHNR, CDR2 FQNEAQ (reference sequence). This CDR3 comprises 13 residues. V lost 8 bases, J lost 5 bases, and 8 bases stayed unmatched. CDR3 sequence reads: CASFSGSTDEQYF. In DNA form, the CDR3 reads TGTGCCAGCTTCAGCGGGAGTACCGACGAGCAGTACTTC.

In its sample, this clonotype was seen many times. This chain uses TRBV9 with TRBJ2-4; possibly TRBD1 or TRBD2 for D (6 bases each). Germline V gene data show CDR1 as SGDLS and CDR2 as YYNGEE. The CDR3 runs to 14 residues. Trimming stripped 0 bases from V and 9 bases from J, with 13 bases between. CDR3 protein: CASSVGGRGGIQYF. The CDR3, as DNA: TGTGCCAGCAGCGTAGGGGGCAGGGGAGGCATTCAGTACTTC.

In its sample, this clonotype was seen many times. The chain is built from TRBV3-1 and TRBJ2-6; TRBD2 might be the D (5 bases). V was pared by 2 bases and J by 8 bases, with 7 bases between. CDR1 LGHDT and CDR2 YNNKEL come from the germline V gene (reference sequence). The CDR3 has 13 amino acids. The CDR3 DNA sequence: TGTGCCAGCAGCCAACTAGCAACCAACGTCCTGACTTTC. Protein: CASSQLATNVLTF. Together with reference TRBV3-1 and TRBJ2-6, the CDR3 gives the full variable domain: DTAVSQTPKYLVTQMGNDKSIKCEQNLGHDTMYWYKQDSKKFLKIMFSYNNKELIINETVPNRFSPKSPDKAHLNLHINSLELGDSAVYFCASSQLATNVLTFGAGSRLTVL.

The V call is TRBV11-2, the J call TRBJ1-1, with a tentative D call TRBD1 (6 bases). The germline V gene has CDR1 SGHAT and CDR2 FQNNGV. The CDR3 runs to 13 residues. Trimming pared 5 bases from V and 7 bases from J, leaving 14 bases between. For the CDR3, the DNA is TGTGCCAGCAGCCCTGGGACATTGGATGAAGCTTTCTTT. Encoded protein: CASSPGTLDEAFF.

V is TRBV7-9 and J is TRBJ1-1; D is perhaps TRBD1 (6 bases). The CDR3 is 13 amino acids. Germline V lookup: CDR1 SEHNR, CDR2 FQNEAQ (reference sequence). V was trimmed by 0 bases and J by 9 bases, leaving 11 bases between them. CDR3 sequence: CASSLAGGKQAFF. Here the CDR3 DNA reads TGTGCCAGCAGCTTAGCTGGGGGCAAACAAGCTTTCTTT.

This CDR3 reads CSARRRGEETQYF. Here the CDR3 DNA reads TGCAGTGCTAGGAGGCGGGGGGAAGAGACCCAGTACTTC. The chain joins TRBV20-1 to TRBJ2-5, with TRBD2 identical over 8 bases. The CDR3 runs 13 residues. Germline CDR1 reads DFQATT; CDR2 reads SNEGSKA (reference sequence). V gave up 3 bases and J gave up 3 bases; unmatched junction bases: 3.

The chain couples TRBV20-1 to TRBJ2-5, with 13 bases identical to TRBD2. CDR1 and CDR2 from the germline V gene are DFQATT and SNEGSKA (reference sequence). This CDR3 spans 14 amino acids. V trimming: 3 bases; J trimming: 3 bases; junction bases outside the gene matches: 1. Written as DNA, the CDR3 is TGCAGTGCTAGCGGGACTAGCGGGGAAGAGACCCAGTACTTC. This codes for CSASGTSGEETQYF.

This clonotype has only a few counts. V is TRBV29-1 and J is TRBJ1-2; D is possibly TRBD1 (5 bases). The CDR3 consists of 16 residues. CDR1 SQVTM and CDR2 ANQGSEA come from the germline V gene. Trimming left V 6 bases short and J 0 bases short, with 20 bases between. This chain's CDR3 is CSVFPFPGTANYGYTF. The CDR3 bases are TGCAGCGTATTCCCCTTTCCCGGGACTGCTAACTATGGCTACACCTTC.

This clonotype has at least ten counts. The genes are TRBV11-2 and TRBJ2-3; 8 nucleotides align to TRBD2. There are 17 residues in the CDR3. The J segment lost 2 bases and the V segment lost 5 bases, leaving 12 bases of the junction unmatched. Germline lookup yields CDR1 SGHAT and CDR2 FQNNGV. CDR3: CASSPPLGTRHTDTQYF. The DNA for the CDR3 is TGTGCCAGCAGCCCCCCGCTCGGGACTAGGCACACAGATACGCAGTATTTT.

This rearrangement joins TRBV4-3 to TRBJ2-1, with 12 bases that match TRBD2. This CDR3 region has 16 residues. Germline V gives CDR1 LGHNA, CDR2 YSLEER. The junction had 1 base not matched to a gene; V was cut back by 4 bases and J by 0 bases. The CDR3 spells CASSPGLAGSYNEQFF. The CDR3 bases are TGCGCCAGCAGCCCGGGACTAGCGGGCTCCTACAATGAGCAGTTCTTC.

This clonotype was seen only a few times. The chain recombines TRBV18 with TRBJ1-5; possibly TRBD1 for D (6 bases). This CDR3 contains 15 residues. Per germline, CDR1 KGHSH and CDR2 LQKENI. Trimming pared 2 bases from V and 6 bases from J, leaving 14 bases between. The chain's CDR3 is CASSPGKGGPQPQHF. The CDR3, as DNA: TGTGCCAGCTCACCAGGGAAGGGGGGACCTCAGCCCCAGCATTTT.

This chain links TRBV28 with TRBJ2-3; a possible D gene is TRBD2 (6 bases). The CDR3 has 14 amino acids. Germline V lookup: CDR1 MDHEN, CDR2 SYDVKM. V gave up 5 bases and J gave up 6 bases, with 15 bases separating them. The CDR3, as DNA: TGTGCCAGCAGTCAACCATGGAGGGCCGATACGCAGTATTTT. It specifies CASSQPWRADTQYF.

This clonotype came up a few times. The CDR3 reads CASTLVRNTEAFF. In DNA, the CDR3 is TGTGCCAGCACCCTCGTTAGGAACACTGAAGCTTTCTTT. This rearrangement joins TRBV6-2 or TRBV6-3 to TRBJ1-1; no clear D. This CDR3 region has 13 residues. The V gene's germline CDR1 is MNHEY and CDR2 SVGEGT. Trimming removed 7 bases at V and 1 base at J, with 10 bases between.

This clonotype was picked up many times. The genes are TRBV28 and TRBJ2-1, with no clear D. Trimming stripped 3 bases from V and 3 bases from J, with 0 bases between. Germline lookup yields CDR1 MDHEN and CDR2 SYDVKM. The CDR3 is 11 amino acids. The chain's CDR3 is CASSFYNEQFF. The CDR3 nucleotides are TGTGCCAGCAGTTTCTACAATGAGCAGTTCTTC.

Only one count was recorded for this clonotype. The J gene is TRBJ2-5, the V gene TRBV20-1, with 9 bases matching TRBD2. J gave up 2 bases and V 5 bases, and 9 bases lay outside the gene matches. The CDR3 contains 15 residues. In germline, CDR1 is DFQATT, CDR2 SNEGSKA (reference sequence). This CDR3 reads CSAPPGSGGQETQYF. CDR3 bases: TGCAGTGCTCCGCCCGGAAGCGGGGGGCAAGAGACCCAGTACTTC.

This chain joins TRBV14 and TRBJ2-1; no clear D. The CDR3 is 12 residues long. Germline V gives CDR1 SGHDN, CDR2 FVKESK. Trimming removed 1 base at V and 7 bases at J, with 5 bases between. CDR3 coding DNA: TGTGCCAGCAGCCAAGCAAGGAATGAGCAGTTCTTC. Translated: CASSQARNEQFF.

The sample holds a few counts of this clonotype. The rearrangement uses TRBV20-1 and TRBJ2-3; 9 bases fit TRBD2. CDR3 length: 14 amino acids. Looked up from germline, CDR1 is DFQATT and CDR2 is SNEGSKA (reference sequence). V lost 6 bases, J lost 1 base, and 5 bases stayed unmatched. In DNA form, the CDR3 reads TGCAGTGCAAGCCTAGCGGGGCGCACAGATACGCAGTATTTT. Residues: CSASLAGRTDTQYF.

This clonotype qualifies as medium-sized. The CDR3 bases are TGTGCCAGCAGCCCGGGCAGCGGGAGGGGCACCGGGGAGCTGTTTTTT. It yields the protein CASSPGSGRGTGELFF. The V gene is TRBV7-7, the J gene TRBJ2-2; 10 bases match TRBD2. The CDR3 loop spans 16 amino acids. Germline V lookup: CDR1 SSHAT, CDR2 FNYEAQ (reference sequence). With 5 bases clipped from V and 4 bases from J, the junction kept 7 bases outside the gene matches.

This clonotype was counted ten times or more. The chain combines TRBV7-6 with TRBJ1-3, with D possibly matching TRBD1 (5 bases). Trimming shortened V by 1 base and J by 0 bases, and 10 bases separated the two germline ends. This CDR3 contains 16 residues. The V gene's germline CDR1 is SGHVS and CDR2 FNYEAQ. CDR3 DNA sequence: TGTGCCAGCAGCTTAGACAGGTGGAGCTCTGGAAACACCATATATTTT. Protein: CASSLDRWSSGNTIYF.

The chain couples TRBV5-1 to TRBJ2-7; maybe TRBD2 (6 bases). Germline CDR1 SGHRS, CDR2 YFSETQ. The CDR3 contains 11 residues. Trimming left V 4 bases short and J 6 bases short, with 8 bases between. Here the CDR3 reads CASSPGGEQYF. The CDR3 DNA is TGCGCCAGCAGCCCCGGGGGCGAGCAGTACTTC.

The rearrangement joins TRBV18 to TRBJ2-3, with D possibly TRBD1 on 6 matching bases. This CDR3 comprises 12 residues. V was shortened by 3 bases and J by 6 bases, with 7 bases between the two germline ends. Germline V gene sequence: CDR1 KGHSH, CDR2 LQKENI. In DNA, the CDR3 is TGTGCCAGCTCACCCCAGGGGGATACGCAGTATTTT. The encoded protein is CASSPQGDTQYF.

This clonotype was counted ten times or more. This rearrangement joins TRBV7-8 to TRBJ2-1, with D perhaps TRBD2 (5 bases). The CDR3 is made up of 11 amino acids. Germline values: CDR1 SGHVS, CDR2 FQNEAQ. Between the trimmed V and J ends, which lost 3 bases and 9 bases, there was a span of 6 bases. The chain's CDR3 is CASSFGSEQFF. Written as DNA, the CDR3 is TGTGCCAGCAGCTTTGGGAGTGAGCAGTTCTTC.

There are a few counts of this clonotype. V is TRBV6-1 and J is TRBJ2-3; D not resolved. CDR1 and CDR2 (germline): MNHNS, SASEGT. This CDR3 spans 13 amino acids. V gave up 1 base and J gave up 6 bases, with 8 bases separating them. The CDR3 region is CASSEDPTDTQYF. The CDR3 coding sequence is TGTGCCAGCAGTGAAGACCCGACCGATACGCAGTATTTT.

There are many counts of this clonotype. This rearrangement joins TRBV29-1 to TRBJ1-1; a possible D gene is TRBD1 (5 bases). The V end was cut by 4 bases, the J end by 0 bases, with 15 bases between. Germline CDR1 SQVTM, CDR2 ANQGSEA. This CDR3 is 15 amino acids long. CDR3 DNA sequence: TGCAGCGTTGGGTCCGGATGGGGGATGAACACTGAAGCTTTCTTT. This codes for CSVGSGWGMNTEAFF.

The V call is TRBV6-2 or TRBV6-3, the J call TRBJ2-3, with D unresolved. Between the trimmed V and J ends, which lost 2 bases and 2 bases, there was a span of 8 bases. This CDR3 region has 14 residues. From germline, CDR1 is MNHEY and CDR2 SVGEGT. CDR3 DNA: TGTGCCAGCAGTTACAGGGTTTTCACAGATACGCAGTATTTT. It is translated as CASSYRVFTDTQYF.

This chain joins TRBV6-2 or TRBV6-3 and TRBJ1-5; the D gene is possibly TRBD1 (5 bases). This CDR3 contains 16 residues. The germline V gene encodes CDR1 MNHEY and CDR2 SVGEGT. The V and J ends lost 2 bases and 7 bases respectively, with 18 bases between them. CDR3 region: CASSYRTFIRRQPQHF. The CDR3 DNA follows: TGTGCCAGCAGTTACCGGACATTTATCAGGAGGCAGCCCCAGCATTTT.

This clonotype has more than one count but fewer than ten. The CDR3 region is CASAILARANEQFF. CDR3 nucleotide sequence: TGTGCCAGCGCCATTTTAGCGCGGGCCAATGAGCAGTTCTTC. The rearrangement joins TRBV27 to TRBJ2-1, with D possibly being TRBD2 (5 bases). The germline CDR1 and CDR2 sequences are MNHEY and SMNVEV (reference sequence). This CDR3 region has 14 residues. V dropped 8 bases and J dropped 6 bases, with 17 bases sitting between them.

By sample share, this clonotype is medium-sized. The chain couples TRBV10-1 to TRBJ2-5; TRBD2 aligns across 12 bases. Germline CDR1 WNHNN, CDR2 SYGVQD (reference sequence). This CDR3 spans 15 amino acids. Losses at the gene ends were 8 bases for V and 0 bases for J; bases not matched to a gene: 4. The CDR3 DNA follows: TGCGCCAGCTATAGGACTAGCGGGGACCAAGAGACCCAGTACTTC. Amino acids: CASYRTSGDQETQYF.

The genes are TRBV12-5 and TRBJ1-1; D not certain. Trimming pared 1 base from V and 7 bases from J, leaving 7 bases between. The CDR3 extends over 12 amino acids. The germline CDR1 and CDR2 sequences are LGHNT and FRNRAP. In DNA, the CDR3 is TGTGCTAGTGGTTTGGGAGAGAGTGAAGCTTTCTTT. Protein product: CASGLGESEAFF. Drawing the rest from reference TRBV12-5 and TRBJ1-1, the complete variable domain is DARVTQTPRHKVTEMGQEVTMRCQPILGHNTVFWYRQTMMQGLELLAYFRNRAPLDDSGMPKDRFSAEMPDATLATLKIQPSEPRDSAVYFCASGLGESEAFFGQGTRLTVV.

The rearrangement joins TRBV3-1 to TRBJ1-6; D ambiguous. The V gene's germline CDR1 is LGHDT and CDR2 YNNKEL (reference sequence). The ends were cut back, 1 base at V and 7 bases at J, with 8 bases in the middle. The CDR3 runs to 14 residues. CDR3 protein: CASSQVGENSPLHF. The DNA of the CDR3 is TGTGCCAGCAGCCAAGTTGGGGAGAATTCACCCCTCCACTTT.

This chain uses TRBV6-6 with TRBJ1-2; perhaps TRBD1 as D (5 bases). CDR3 length: 15 amino acids. From germline, CDR1 is MNHNY and CDR2 SVGAGI (reference sequence). V lost 2 bases, J lost 0 bases, and 10 bases lay in between. CDR3 amino acids: CASSYGHQSNYGYTF. The DNA for the CDR3 is TGTGCCAGCAGTTACGGACACCAGTCTAACTATGGCTACACCTTC.